A selection of T cell receptor beta chains follows, all from one sample in a study of vaccination effects on CD4 cells after COVID-19. No antigen has been assigned to these receptors. The assay was immunoSEQ multiplex PCR, and TCRdb's table has in-frame clones only and misses some. The data show some 70,000 clones, with about 80% seen just once and 12% held by the top ten. The specimen was CD4+ T cells from PBMCs cultured with SARS-CoV-2 spike peptides, collected before COVID-19 vaccination. The source of these receptors is a human donor who received a COVID-19 vaccine. Both conserved end residues are part of each CDR3. The D gene is left open where the match is weak. Size is stated for part of the rows, as once, few or many counts, or as a class when the clone is expanded.

V	J	size	D	DNA	CDR3
TRBV21-1	TRBJ1-1	.	.	TGTGCCAAACGATGGGAAAACACTGAAGCTTTCTTT	CAKRWENTEAFF
TRBV25-1	TRBJ1-4	.	.	TGTGCCAGCAGTGACCAGTTATTTAATGAAAAACTGTTTTTT	CASSDQLFNEKLFF
TRBV28	TRBJ2-2	.	.	TGTGCCAGCAGTTTGTTGAGGACCGATAGCACCGGGGAGCTGTTTTTT	CASSLLRTDSTGELFF
TRBV4-1	TRBJ2-5	.	.	TGCGCCAGCAGCCCCCAGGGGTACGAGACCCAGTACTTC	CASSPQGYETQYF
TRBV6-5	TRBJ2-1	.	.	TGTGCCAGCAGCACCGGGACTTTAAACCACAATGAGCAGTTCTTC	CASSTGTLNHNEQFF
TRBV5-1	TRBJ2-2	few	.	TGCGCCAGCAGCTTTCGCAGGCAGGGCACCGGGGAGCTGTTTTTT	CASSFRRQGTGELFF
TRBV3-1/TRBV3-2	TRBJ1-1	.	TRBD1	TGTGCCAGCAGCCAAGACCGCGGACAGGTAAACACTGAAGCTTTCTTT	CASSQDRGQVNTEAFF
TRBV28	TRBJ1-4	.	.	TGTGCCAGCAGTTTAGCCGGGGATGGAGAAAAACTGTTTTTT	CASSLAGDGEKLFF
TRBV30	TRBJ2-1	.	TRBD1	TGTGCCTGGTCGAGGGGGCCTTACAATGAGCAGTTCTTC	CAWSRGPYNEQFF
TRBV28	TRBJ2-6	few	.	TGTGCCAGCAGTGTGGACACCTTCTCTGGGGCCAACGTCCTGACTTTC	CASSVDTFSGANVLTF
TRBV6-1	TRBJ2-5	.	TRBD1	TGTGCCAGCAGTGAATCGAGCCAGGGGGCGAATTGGCAGACCCAGTACTTC	CASSESSQGANWQTQYF
TRBV7-2	TRBJ2-5	.	.	TGTGCCAGCAGCTTAGGGGTTGGCCTGCTCCAAGGAGAGACCCAGTACTTC	CASSLGVGLLQGETQYF
TRBV7-9	TRBJ1-6	.	TRBD1	TGTGCCAGCAGCTTAATGACAGGGACAGGGGGTTCACCCCTCCACTTT	CASSLMTGTGGSPLHF
TRBV13	TRBJ2-1	.	.	TGTGCCAGCAGCTCAGGGTGGGTGCAGTTCTTC	CASSSGWVQFF
TRBV2	TRBJ2-3	.	.	TGTGCCAGCCGGGGACTCCGTCCTAGCACAGATACGCAGTATTTT	CASRGLRPSTDTQYF
TRBV5-1	TRBJ2-3	.	TRBD2	TGCGCCAGCATGCGACTAGCGGGGGGGCGGGGCACAGATACGCAGTATTTT	CASMRLAGGRGTDTQYF
TRBV18	TRBJ1-6	.	TRBD1	TGTGCCAGCTCGACCGGGACAGAAAATTCACCCCTCCACTTT	CASSTGTENSPLHF
TRBV7-2	TRBJ2-5	.	.	TGTGCCAGCAGCTTTACCTGGTACGAGACCCAGTACTTC	CASSFTWYETQYF
TRBV4-1	TRBJ2-5	.	.	TGCGCCAGCAGCCAAGATCTCCGAACGCGGGAGACCCAGTACTTC	CASSQDLRTRETQYF
TRBV2	TRBJ1-2	.	TRBD1	TGTGCCAGCAGTGAAGGATTCGGCCGGGGACAGGCCCCCTATGGCTACACCTTC	CASSEGFGRGQAPYGYTF
TRBV5-1	TRBJ2-3	.	TRBD1	TGCGCCAGCAGCCTTGGGACAGGGGAAGATACGCAGTATTTT	CASSLGTGEDTQYF
TRBV6-1	TRBJ2-3	few	.	TGTGCCAGCAGTGAAGCTAGGGATACGCAGTATTTT	CASSEARDTQYF
TRBV6-5	TRBJ2-1	.	.	TGTGCCAGCAGTTCCCAGGGGGGCCCCTACAATGAGCAGTTCTTC	CASSSQGGPYNEQFF
TRBV7-3	TRBJ1-2	.	.	TGTGCCAGCAGCCTGACCTCAGACAACTATGGCTACACCTTC	CASSLTSDNYGYTF
TRBV18	TRBJ1-1	few	.	TGTGCCAGCTCACCACTAACCGGCAGGGGCGAAACTGAAGCTTTCTTT	CASSPLTGRGETEAFF
TRBV19	TRBJ2-3	.	.	TGTGCCAGTAGTGGGGCGGTAACCCTGGCAGATACGCAGTATTTT	CASSGAVTLADTQYF
TRBV18	TRBJ1-4	once	.	TGTGCCAGCTCACCAGGTCGGACAGCAAATGAAAAACTGTTTTTT	CASSPGRTANEKLFF
TRBV5-1	TRBJ2-1	.	.	TGCGCCAGCAGCTTGGCCAACACCTACAATGAGCAGTTCTTC	CASSLANTYNEQFF
TRBV5-4	TRBJ2-5	.	.	TGTGCCAGCAGCTTGGGCGTGGGTGGTTTGTCGGTCCAAGAGACCCAGTACTTC	CASSLGVGGLSVQETQYF
TRBV7-8	TRBJ1-4	once	TRBD1	TGTGCCAGCAGCGACACGGGACAGACAATAAAACTGTTTTTT	CASSDTGQTIKLFF
TRBV6-5	TRBJ2-3	once	.	TGTGCCAGCAGTAGGACAGCGAGCACAGATACGCAGTATTTT	CASSRTASTDTQYF
TRBV7-9	TRBJ1-1	.	TRBD1	TGTGCCAGCAGCTTAGGGGACAGGGGAGGGAACACTGAAGCTTTCTTT	CASSLGDRGGNTEAFF
TRBV14	TRBJ1-2	.	.	TGTGCCAGCAGCCAAGCGGACAGCCCTGGCTACACCTTC	CASSQADSPGYTF
TRBV6-5	TRBJ2-1	.	TRBD1	TGTGCCAGCAGTTCGGGACAGGGGAAGGGGGATGAGCAGTTCTTC	CASSSGQGKGDEQFF
TRBV19	TRBJ2-1	.	.	TGTGCCAGTAGTATAGATCGGGGGATTCCCTACAATGAGCAGTTCTTC	CASSIDRGIPYNEQFF
TRBV5-1	TRBJ1-6	.	TRBD1	TGCGCCAGCAGCTTATCGGACAGGAGTAGTTCACCCCTCCACTTT	CASSLSDRSSSPLHF
TRBV5-1	TRBJ1-1	.	.	TGCGCCAGCAGCTTGCATCCAGGTGTGAACACTGAAGCTTTCTTT	CASSLHPGVNTEAFF